The sample holds a few counts of the clone carrying this TCR beta chain. Its antigen is unidentified. This sample was included in a study of T cells in Graves' hyperthyroidism and ophthalmopathy. Study background: Peripheral blood sampling occurred at initial diagnosis, before any treatment.

Amplified TCR beta CDR3 regions derived from RNA transcripts. TCR CDR3 regions were first amplified by RT-PCR with HTBI primers. TCRdb reprocessed the multiplex PCR reads with MiXCR, giving one entry per CDR3 protein. The table includes around 600,000 distinct CDR3 sequences, 16% detected once. Exclusions: uncontrolled infection, other autoimmune disease, pregnancy, lactation. Thyroid ultrasound, orbital computed tomography, clinical symptoms, and serum thyroxine and TRAb underpinned diagnoses. The study, taken as a whole, reports: Most thyroid clonotypes expanded above 0.001 appeared in blood too.

The material sequenced was blood. The TCR originated in a woman aged 40 to 50 with Graves' ophthalmopathy.

The CDR3 coding sequence is TGTGCCTCCCAAGCCGGAGGCGGGGGCCCGAGCACAGATACGCAGTATTTT. It codes for CASQAGGGGPSTDTQYF. The chain has TRBV6-1 and TRBJ2-3; a possible D gene is TRBD2 (7 bases). Trimming stripped 11 bases from V and 0 bases from J, with 24 bases between. The V gene's germline CDR1 is MNHNS and CDR2 SASEGT. The CDR3 extends over 17 amino acids.